This TCR beta chain was sequenced in a study of OX40 agonist ivuxolimab in advanced cancers. For the study at large: Patients were under 90% male with ages roughly 20 to 90, mean 60. The eligibility criteria allowed prior anti-PD-1, anti-PD-L1 or anti-CTLA-4 therapy, and 30% to 40% had some.

This clone was observed once. V was pared by 4 bases and J by 2 bases, with 10 bases of the junction left unmatched. The CDR3 consists of 16 residues. The germline gives CDR1 SGHNT, CDR2 YYREEE (reference sequence). TCRdb keeps only in-frame clones here, not all; method: immunoSEQ multiplex PCR. The sample lists under 65,000 clones, about 88% occurring once. This specimen was CD4+ or CD8+ T cells sorted from blood, taken in a trial of the OX40 agonist ivuxolimab. The clonotype comes from an adult with an advanced solid tumor such as melanoma, head and neck, liver or kidney cancer. The chain combines TRBV5-4 with TRBJ2-7; 9 nucleotides align to TRBD1. CDR3 bases: TGTGCCAGCAGCCAAGGGACAGGGTCACCGACCTACGAGCAGTACTTC. Protein sequence: CASSQGTGSPTYEQYF. The whole variable domain, remainder taken from reference TRBV5-4 and TRBJ2-7, is ETGVTQSPTHLIKTRGQQVTLRCSSQSGHNTVSWYQQALGQGPQFIFQYYREEENGRGNFPPRFSGLQFPNYSSELNVNALELDDSALYLCASSQGTGSPTYEQYFGPGTRLTVT.